These T cell receptor beta chains were read from a single sample in a study of control samples from healthy donors and cancer patients. The assay was immunoSEQ multiplex PCR, and TCRdb's table has in-frame clones only and misses some. The sample yields roughly 25,000 clones, approximately 90% seen once. Specimen: PBMCs. The receptors here all came from a man over 45 with lung cancer. Each CDR3 is given with its conserved first and last residue. The D gene is left open where the match is weak. Only part of the rows carry a size: once, few, many, or a class if the clone is expanded.

abundance | j_gene | v_gene | d_gene | CDR3aa | CDR3nt
once | TRBJ2-5 | TRBV11-2 | TRBD1 | CASSLNGQGQETQYF | TGTGCCAGCAGCTTAAACGGACAGGGGCAAGAGACCCAGTACTTC
- | TRBJ1-5 | TRBV6-2/TRBV6-3 | - | CASSYGGFQPQHF | TGTGCCAGCAGTTACGGGGGGTTTCAGCCCCAGCATTTT
- | TRBJ1-1 | TRBV9 | - | CASCAFDGNTEAFF | TGTGCCAGCTGTGCGTTCGACGGGAACACTGAAGCTTTCTTT
- | TRBJ1-5 | TRBV9 | - | CASSVGGSNQPQHF | TGTGCCAGCAGCGTAGGCGGTAGCAATCAGCCCCAGCATTTT
once | TRBJ2-5 | TRBV24-1 | TRBD1 | CARQGAETQYF | TGTGCCAGACAGGGGGCAGAGACCCAGTACTTC
- | TRBJ2-1 | TRBV7-2 | TRBD2 | CASSLVGLAGGPGEQFF | TGTGCCAGCAGCTTAGTGGGACTAGCGGGGGGGCCTGGTGAGCAGTTCTTC
- | TRBJ1-2 | TRBV6-5 | - | CASSYSGSPGGYTF | TGTGCCAGCAGTTACTCAGGCAGTCCCGGAGGCTACACCTTC
- | TRBJ1-2 | TRBV5-5 | TRBD1 | CASSMGQEDYGYTF | TGTGCCAGCAGCATGGGACAGGAGGACTATGGCTACACCTTC
- | TRBJ2-6 | TRBV6-5 | - | CASSYDRSTGANVLTF | TGTGCCAGCAGTTATGACAGGAGCACTGGGGCCAACGTCCTGACTTTC
once | TRBJ2-3 | TRBV27 | - | CASSSGVDTQYF | TGTGCCAGCAGTTCAGGGGTGGATACGCAGTATTTT
once | TRBJ2-1 | TRBV5-4 | - | CASSPPGGYYNEQFF | TGTGCCAGCAGCCCACCCGGGGGCTACTACAATGAGCAGTTCTTC
- | TRBJ1-4 | TRBV11-2 | TRBD1 | CASSPGQGGEKLFF | TGTGCCAGCAGCCCCGGACAGGGAGGTGAAAAACTGTTTTTT
once | TRBJ2-5 | TRBV7-7 | TRBD2 | CASSLARLAGQGTQYF | TGTGCTAGCAGCTTAGCGCGACTAGCGGGACAAGGGACCCAGTACTTC
- | TRBJ2-7 | TRBV18 | - | CASSPKVVGAYEQYF | TGTGCCAGCTCACCAAAGGTCGTGGGGGCCTACGAGCAGTACTTC
- | TRBJ1-2 | TRBV29-1 | - | CSVKGGWGGYTF | TGCAGCGTTAAGGGGGGATGGGGGGGCTACACCTTC
- | TRBJ2-1 | TRBV4-3 | - | CASSQETRSLSYNEQFF | TGCGCCAGCAGCCAAGAGACCAGGAGCTTGTCCTACAATGAGCAGTTCTTC
- | TRBJ1-2 | TRBV5-4 | - | CATTPGGPLATNYGYTF | TGTGCCACCACCCCCGGGGGGCCCTTGGCAACGAACTATGGCTACACCTTC
- | TRBJ2-7 | TRBV6-6 | - | CAIAGQRPYEQYF | TGTGCCATCGCGGGACAGCGCCCCTACGAGCAGTACTTC
- | TRBJ2-7 | TRBV6-5 | TRBD1 | CASMKGQDLYEQYF | TGTGCCAGCATGAAGGGACAGGACCTCTACGAGCAGTACTTC
- | TRBJ2-2 | TRBV9 | - | CASSPSTGSYTGELFF | TGTGCCAGCAGCCCCTCAACCGGGAGCTACACCGGGGAGCTGTTTTTT
- | TRBJ2-2 | TRBV5-1 | - | CASSPDRDFGELFF | TGCGCCAGCAGCCCCGACCGGGACTTCGGGGAGCTGTTTTTT
- | TRBJ1-2 | TRBV28 | - | CASRAGTTLIRYTF | TGTGCCAGCAGAGCAGGGACCACCCTTATTCGCTACACCTTC
- | TRBJ1-2 | TRBV18 | TRBD1 | CASSPTGTGSTYGYTF | TGTGCCAGCTCACCGACTGGGACAGGTAGCACCTATGGCTACACCTTC
- | TRBJ1-1 | TRBV5-4 | TRBD1 | CASSRQGPNTEAFF | TGTGCCAGCAGCCGACAGGGACCTAACACTGAAGCTTTCTTT
- | TRBJ2-5 | TRBV28 | TRBD1 | CASSTSGQGEQETQYF | TGTGCCAGCAGTACCTCGGGGCAGGGGGAGCAAGAGACCCAGTACTTC
- | TRBJ2-3 | TRBV4-3 | - | CASSQDSRAWTDTQYF | TGCGCCAGCAGCCAAGATAGCAGGGCTTGGACAGATACGCAGTATTTT
- | TRBJ1-2 | TRBV6-5 | - | CASSYAHSLHGYTF | TGTGCCAGCAGTTACGCTCACTCCCTGCATGGCTACACCTTC
once | TRBJ2-7 | TRBV18 | - | CASSPLIQGGSYEQYF | TGTGCCAGCTCACCACTTATCCAGGGGGGCTCCTACGAGCAGTACTTC
- | TRBJ1-1 | TRBV7-2 | - | CASSKPTENTEAFF | TGTGCCAGCAGCAAACCGACCGAGAACACTGAAGCTTTCTTT
- | TRBJ2-5 | TRBV24-1 | - | CATSDLGRETQYF | TGTGCCACCAGTGATTTGGGGAGGGAGACCCAGTACTTC
- | TRBJ1-1 | TRBV5-1 | - | CASSLEWRGTEAFF | TGCGCCAGCAGCTTGGAGTGGAGGGGTACTGAAGCTTTCTTT
- | TRBJ2-1 | TRBV4-1 | - | CASSQGLPYANEQFF | TGCGCCAGCAGCCAAGGACTTCCTTACGCCAATGAGCAGTTCTTC
- | TRBJ1-2 | TRBV7-8 | - | CASSLRQSSDSNYGYTF | TGTGCCAGCAGCTTAAGACAGAGTAGTGACTCTAACTATGGCTACACCTTC
- | TRBJ2-2 | TRBV5-1 | - | CASSLVVTGAAGELFF | TGCGCCAGCAGCTTGGTGGTTACGGGGGCTGCCGGGGAGCTGTTTTTT
once | TRBJ2-1 | TRBV11-2 | - | CASSSNAGIEQFF | TGTGCCAGCAGTTCCAACGCGGGGATTGAGCAGTTCTTC
once | TRBJ2-5 | TRBV4-2 | - | CASSQDGGGGRGVETQYF | TGTGCCAGCAGCCAAGATGGGGGCGGGGGTAGAGGGGTAGAGACCCAGTACTTC
- | TRBJ2-7 | TRBV5-8 | - | CASSLRADEQYF | TGTGCCAGCAGTTTGAGGGCGGACGAGCAGTACTTC
- | TRBJ1-2 | TRBV14 | - | CASSPLGYTF | TGTGCCAGCAGCCCCCTAGGCTACACCTTC
few | TRBJ2-3 | TRBV7-3 | TRBD1 | CASSLYQGAVDTQYF | TGTGCCAGCAGCTTATATCAGGGGGCGGTGGATACGCAGTATTTT
- | TRBJ2-2 | TRBV4-1 | TRBD1 | CASSQPDRGKGGELFF | TGCGCCAGCAGCCAACCGGACAGGGGGAAAGGCGGGGAGCTGTTTTTT
- | TRBJ2-1 | TRBV6-5 | - | CASLRRRGSEQFF | TGTGCCAGCCTCCGCCGGAGGGGTAGTGAGCAGTTCTTC
- | TRBJ2-3 | TRBV4-1 | - | CASSQDGILSTDTQYF | TGCGCCAGCAGCCAAGATGGCATCCTTAGCACAGATACGCAGTATTTT
- | TRBJ1-2 | TRBV28 | TRBD1 | CASSGDRRGYTF | TGTGCCAGCAGTGGGGACAGGAGGGGCTACACCTTC
few | TRBJ2-5 | TRBV25-1 | TRBD1 | CASSRGQGVETQYF | TGTGCCAGCAGTAGGGGACAGGGTGTAGAGACCCAGTACTTC
- | TRBJ2-2 | TRBV5-1 | - | CASSLVAGATTGELFF | TGCGCCAGCAGCTTGGTTGCGGGGGCGACCACCGGGGAGCTGTTTTTT
- | TRBJ2-7 | TRBV6-5 | - | CASSRDDYSYEQYF | TGTGCCAGCAGCAGAGATGACTACTCCTACGAGCAGTACTTC